The table lists the clone carrying this T cell receptor (beta chain) with a few counts. V lost 5 bases, J lost 8 bases, and 8 bases stayed unmatched. The length of the CDR3 is 14 residues. CDR1 SGHAT and CDR2 FQNNGV come from the germline V gene. The source of the sample is a study of blood T cell repertoires in COVID-19. Whole-study context: The origin of the acute and convalescent COVID-19 samples was the United States, Italy and Spain.

Clones were read by immunoSEQ multiplex PCR, and TCRdb kept only the in-frame ones, dropping some. The table records almost 200,000 clones, over 80% of them present only once. The clonotype comes from a man aged 55 to 70 with COVID-19, enrolled during active disease. The J gene is TRBJ1-2, the V gene TRBV11-2, with 10 bases fitting TRBD1. The material sequenced was peripheral blood. CDR3 sequence: CASSHRTGGRGYTF. In nucleotides, the CDR3 is TGTGCCAGCAGCCATAGGACAGGGGGTAGGGGCTACACCTTC.